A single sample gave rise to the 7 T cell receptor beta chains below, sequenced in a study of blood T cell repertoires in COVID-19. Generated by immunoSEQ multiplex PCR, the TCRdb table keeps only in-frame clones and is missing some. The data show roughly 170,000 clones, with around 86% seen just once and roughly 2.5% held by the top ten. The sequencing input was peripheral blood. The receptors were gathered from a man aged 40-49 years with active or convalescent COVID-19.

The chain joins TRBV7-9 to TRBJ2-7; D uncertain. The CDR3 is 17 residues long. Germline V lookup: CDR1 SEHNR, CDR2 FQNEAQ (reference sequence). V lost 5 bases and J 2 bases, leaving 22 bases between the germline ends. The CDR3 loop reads CASSPKSQAHLPYEQYF. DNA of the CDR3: TGTGCCAGCAGCCCGAAATCGCAAGCCCACCTACCCTACGAGCAGTACTTC.

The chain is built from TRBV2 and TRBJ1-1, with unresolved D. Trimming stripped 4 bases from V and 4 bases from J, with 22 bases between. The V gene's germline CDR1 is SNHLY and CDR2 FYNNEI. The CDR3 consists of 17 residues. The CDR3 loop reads CASSVGQAPWGATEAFF. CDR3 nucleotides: TGTGCCAGCAGTGTTGGTCAGGCCCCCTGGGGAGCCACTGAAGCTTTCTTT.

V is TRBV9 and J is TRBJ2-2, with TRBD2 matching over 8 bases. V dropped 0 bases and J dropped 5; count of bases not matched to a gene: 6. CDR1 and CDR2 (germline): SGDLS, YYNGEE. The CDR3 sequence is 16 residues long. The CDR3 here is CASSVEIAGFTGELFF. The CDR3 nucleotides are TGTGCCAGCAGCGTAGAGATAGCGGGGTTTACCGGGGAGCTGTTTTTT.

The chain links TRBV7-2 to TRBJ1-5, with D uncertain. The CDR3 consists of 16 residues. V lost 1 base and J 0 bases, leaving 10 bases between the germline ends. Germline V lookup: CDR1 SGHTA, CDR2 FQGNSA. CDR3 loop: CASSLVPGYSNQPQHF. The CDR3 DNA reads TGTGCCAGCAGCTTAGTGCCGGGGTATAGCAATCAGCCCCAGCATTTT.

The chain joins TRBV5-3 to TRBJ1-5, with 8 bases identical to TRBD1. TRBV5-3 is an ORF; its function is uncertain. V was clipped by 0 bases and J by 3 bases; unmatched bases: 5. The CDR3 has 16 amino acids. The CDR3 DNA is TGTGCCAGAAGCTTGGCAACAGGGGGTCCCAATCAGCCCCAGCATTTT. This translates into CARSLATGGPNQPQHF.

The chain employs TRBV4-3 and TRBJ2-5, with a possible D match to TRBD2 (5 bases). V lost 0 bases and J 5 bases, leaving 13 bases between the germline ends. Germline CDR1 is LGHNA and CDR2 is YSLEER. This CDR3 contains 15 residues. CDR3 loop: CASSQDEGVGETQYF. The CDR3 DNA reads TGCGCCAGCAGCCAAGATGAGGGAGTAGGGGAGACCCAGTACTTC.

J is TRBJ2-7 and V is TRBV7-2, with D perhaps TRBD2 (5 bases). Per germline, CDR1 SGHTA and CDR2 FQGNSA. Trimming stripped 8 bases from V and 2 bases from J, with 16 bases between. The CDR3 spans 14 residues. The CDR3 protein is CASLEGLPPYEQYF. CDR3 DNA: TGTGCCAGCCTAGAGGGCCTCCCTCCCTACGAGCAGTACTTC.